These 16 T cell receptor beta chains originate from one sample sequenced in a study of T cells in Graves' hyperthyroidism and ophthalmopathy (dated by TCRdb to between 2018 and 2021). Libraries were made using multiplex PCR. The sample was run on an Illumina HiSeq 2000. The TCR beta CDR3 regions were amplified from RNA transcripts. For the first round of RT-PCR on the TCR CDR3, the HTBI primer set was used together with the Qiagen OneStep RT-PCR kit. TCRdb applied fastp at Q25 and MiXCR to the public reads, then kept only in-frame beta chains. CDR3 protein duplicates are merged, each entry listing the most common genes and DNA. For this sample the table gives about 530,000 distinct CDR3 sequences, of which 15% to 20% were detected only once. Clones ranked in the top ten supply 15% to 20% of the sample. The material sequenced was blood. Source of these receptors: a woman under 30 with Graves' ophthalmopathy.

The chain links TRBV6-1 to TRBJ1-1; the match to TRBD1 covers 7 bases. Germline loops: CDR1 MNHNS, CDR2 SASEGT. This CDR3 is built from 14 residues. With V trimmed by 4 bases and J by 2 bases, 4 bases remained unmatched. The CDR3 here is CASSVWTGNTEAFF. CDR3 coding DNA: TGTGCCAGCAGTGTATGGACAGGAAACACTGAAGCTTTCTTT.

This clonotype has ten or more counts. The chain is built from TRBV12-3 or TRBV12-4 and TRBJ2-1, with 8 bases aligning to TRBD2. Trimming took 5 bases from V and 6 from J; bases not matched to a gene: 6. This CDR3 has 14 amino acids. The CDR3 DNA reads TGTGCCAGCAGTGCCGGGACTAGAGTCAATGAGCAGTTCTTC. Its protein product is CASSAGTRVNEQFF.

This clonotype showed up many times. V gene TRBV15 combines with J gene TRBJ1-2; D is unclear. Germline values: CDR1 LNHNV, CDR2 YYDKDF (reference sequence). The CDR3 is 14 residues long. Trimming stripped 1 base from V and 4 bases from J, with 10 bases between. The CDR3 loop reads CATSRASTRYGYTF. The CDR3 DNA is TGTGCCACCAGCAGAGCCTCAACCCGCTATGGCTACACCTTC.

This clonotype was counted many times. This chain links TRBV5-5 with TRBJ1-2; no firm D call. The CDR3 spans 15 residues. Germline V gives CDR1 SGHKS, CDR2 YYEKEE (reference sequence). The V and J ends lost 4 bases and 3 bases respectively, with 16 bases between them. Here the CDR3 reads CASSPRAEGYYGYTF. CDR3 sequence (DNA): TGTGCCAGCAGCCCGCGGGCGGAGGGTTACTATGGCTACACCTTC.

This clonotype was counted a few times. CDR3 residues: CASSPVLAEPSEAQYF. Written as DNA, the CDR3 is TGCGCCAGCAGCCCAGTTCTAGCGGAACCTTCTGAAGCCCAGTACTTC. This rearrangement joins TRBV4-3 to TRBJ2-5; 7 bases align to TRBD2. The CDR3 contains 16 residues. The V and J ends lost 4 bases and 9 bases, in that order; junction bases with no gene match: 17. Looked up from germline, CDR1 is LGHNA and CDR2 is YSLEER.

This clonotype was seen more than once but under ten times. The chain has TRBV6-2 or TRBV6-3 and TRBJ1-5, with D perhaps matching TRBD1 (5 bases). Germline V gene lookup returns CDR1 MNHEY and CDR2 SVGEGT. The germline V and J ends were trimmed by 3 bases and 4 bases, with 10 bases remaining between them. The length of the CDR3 is 14 residues. This CDR3 reads CASSYGTANQPQHF. CDR3 DNA: TGTGCCAGCAGTTATGGGACCGCAAATCAGCCCCAGCATTTT.

The chain uses TRBV20-1 and TRBJ1-5; D remains ambiguous. V was trimmed by 6 bases and J by 1 base, leaving 16 bases between them. This CDR3 contains 15 residues. Germline CDR1 and CDR2: DFQATT and SNEGSKA (reference sequence). The CDR3 spells CSAPYNRRSNQPQHF. The CDR3 DNA reads as TGCAGTGCCCCTTATAATAGGAGAAGCAATCAGCCCCAGCATTTT.

The chain joins TRBV20-1 to TRBJ2-1; 9 nucleotides agree with TRBD2. Germline assignment: CDR1 DFQATT and CDR2 SNEGSKA (reference sequence). With V trimmed by 6 bases and J by 8 bases, 8 bases remained unmatched. This CDR3 spans 13 amino acids. The CDR3 DNA reads as TGCAGTGCCTTCGGGACTAGCATCCATGAGCAGTTCTTC. It specifies CSAFGTSIHEQFF.

This clonotype has ten or more counts. The J gene is TRBJ1-1, the V gene TRBV27, with D tentatively TRBD1 (5 bases). Germline CDR1 is MNHEY and CDR2 is SMNVEV (reference sequence). This CDR3 is built from 14 residues. V lost 2 bases to trimming and J lost 2 bases, with 9 bases between them. The CDR3 loop reads CASSLRGVNTEAFF. The CDR3 region has the DNA TGTGCCAGCAGTTTACGAGGGGTCAACACTGAAGCTTTCTTT.

The J gene is TRBJ2-3, the V gene TRBV28; the match to TRBD2 covers 10 bases. Germline assignment: CDR1 MDHEN and CDR2 SYDVKM. This CDR3 has 17 amino acids. Germline trimming cut 6 bases from V and 0 bases from J; bases unmatched to any gene: 9. The CDR3 sequence is CASSLSSSGRSTDTQYF. CDR3 nucleotide sequence: TGTGCCAGCAGCCTAAGCTCTAGCGGGAGAAGCACAGATACGCAGTATTTT. The entire variable domain, with the rest obtained from reference TRBV28 and TRBJ2-3, is as follows: DVKVTQSSRYLVKRTGEKVFLECVQDMDHENMFWYRQDPGLGLRLIYFSYDVKMKEKGDIPEGYSVSREKKERFSLILESASTNQTSMYLCASSLSSSGRSTDTQYFGPGTRLTVL.

This chain uses TRBV7-2 with TRBJ2-1; D gene ambiguous. Germline-derived CDR1 and CDR2 are SGHTA and FQGNSA. Trimming shortened V by 7 bases and J by 7 bases, and 14 bases separated the two germline ends. This CDR3 region has 13 residues. CDR3 amino acids: CASIPPMWNEQFF. CDR3 DNA sequence: TGTGCCAGCATCCCCCCGATGTGGAATGAGCAGTTCTTC.

The gene calls are TRBV10-3 and TRBJ1-2; 9 positions agree with TRBD1. V dropped 2 bases and J dropped 3; count of bases not matched to a gene: 7. CDR3 length: 16 amino acids. Germline CDR1 is ENHRY and CDR2 is SYGVKD. The CDR3 reads CAISETGQGLHYGYTF. In nucleotides, the CDR3 is TGTGCCATCAGTGAGACGGGACAGGGTTTGCACTATGGCTACACCTTC.

This clonotype turned up a few times. The chain joins TRBV7-9 to TRBJ2-1; D may correspond to TRBD1 or TRBD2 (5 bases each). Trimming left V 5 bases short and J 4 bases short, with 15 bases between. CDR1 is SEHNR and CDR2 is FQNEAQ in the germline V gene (reference sequence). This CDR3 spans 15 amino acids. Here the CDR3 reads CASSDRDRPYNEQFF. CDR3 nucleotides: TGTGCCAGCAGCGACCGGGACCGCCCATACAATGAGCAGTTCTTC. The full variable domain, its missing parts supplied by reference TRBV7-9 and TRBJ2-1, is DTGVSQNPRHKITKRGQNVTFRCDPISEHNRLYWYRQTLGQGPEFLTYFQNEAQLEKSRLLSDRFSAERPKGSFSTLEIQRTEQGDSAMYLCASSDRDRPYNEQFFGPGTRLTVL.

This clonotype was counted a few times. The chain combines TRBV4-2 with TRBJ1-4, with TRBD1 matching over 10 bases. The V gene end was trimmed by 1 base and the J gene end by 6 bases; junction bases not matched to a gene: 5. CDR3 length: 16 residues. The germline CDR1 and CDR2 sequences are LGHNA and YNFKEQ. CDR3: CASSQAGTGEDEKLFF. Written as DNA, the CDR3 is TGTGCCAGCAGCCAAGCCGGGACAGGGGAAGATGAAAAACTGTTTTTT.

This clonotype was detected ten times or more. The rearrangement joins TRBV2 to TRBJ2-1, with TRBD1 matching 9 bases. The CDR3 covers 15 residues. Germline assignment: CDR1 SNHLY and CDR2 FYNNEI. The junction had 6 bases not matched to a gene; V was cut back by 5 bases and J by 4 bases. CDR3 nucleotides: TGTGCCAGCAGTACAACAGGGGGCCAATACAATGAGCAGTTCTTC. As protein: CASSTTGGQYNEQFF.

This clonotype was picked up many times. The V call is TRBV3-1, the J call TRBJ1-1; tentatively, D is TRBD1 (6 bases). The germline gives CDR1 LGHDT, CDR2 YNNKEL (reference sequence). Trimming left V 4 bases short and J 2 bases short, with 11 bases between. This CDR3 is built from 14 residues. Here the CDR3 DNA reads TGTGCCAGCAGCCGGTCAGGGGTAAACACTGAAGCTTTCTTT. Its protein product is CASSRSGVNTEAFF.